The T cell receptor beta chain under discussion was sequenced for a study of blood T cells in healthy people across ages. Study-level findings and limits: The study found more naive CD4+ cells and higher diversity in long-lived than aged donors. Calculation of diversity from one million T cells yielded estimates considered to be underestimates.

With a J-beta primer mix and a sample-barcoded 5' primer, a second PCR ran 7 to 11 cycles. Via MiXCR, TCRdb re-called the 5' RACE reads, giving one row per CDR3 protein. Among about 580,000 distinct CDR3 sequences listed, 40% to 50% were seen once. As for this clonotype: Its cognate antigen is unknown.

The study recruited healthy Caucasian donors from Russia who were aged roughly 6 to 90. Germline V gives CDR1 LNHNV, CDR2 YYDKDF (reference sequence). The length of the CDR3 is 16 residues. V was shortened by 0 bases and J by 4 bases, with 12 bases between the two germline ends. This clonotype was obtained from a man aged 80 or over in good health. Material: blood. The chain combines TRBV15 with TRBJ1-4; D may be TRBD1 (5 bases). In DNA form, the CDR3 reads TGTGCCACCAGCAGAGAAGGGGCCGTGGGTAATGAAAAACTGTTTTTT. Translated: CATSREGAVGNEKLFF.